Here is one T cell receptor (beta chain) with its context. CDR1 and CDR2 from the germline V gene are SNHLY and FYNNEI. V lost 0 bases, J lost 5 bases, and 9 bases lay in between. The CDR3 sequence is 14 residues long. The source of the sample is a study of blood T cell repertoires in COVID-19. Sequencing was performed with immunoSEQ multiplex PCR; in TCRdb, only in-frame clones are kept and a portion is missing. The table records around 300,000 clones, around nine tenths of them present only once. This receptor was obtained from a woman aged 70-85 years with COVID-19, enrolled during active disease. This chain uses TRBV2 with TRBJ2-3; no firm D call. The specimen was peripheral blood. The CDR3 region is CASSEAWAKDTQYF. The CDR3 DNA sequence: TGTGCCAGCAGTGAAGCGTGGGCTAAAGATACGCAGTATTTT.